One sample yielded the 21 T cell receptor beta chains listed below, sequenced in a study of early T cells in non-severe SARS-CoV-2 infection. TCRdb reanalysed the 5' RACE reads using MiXCR and keeps one entry per CDR3 protein. Of 90,000 to 130,000 distinct CDR3 sequences in the sample, roughly an eighth were seen once. Sequenced material: whole blood, taken at baseline. All receptors come from an adult who was a healthcare worker with PCR-confirmed SARS-CoV-2 infection or an uninfected control (not recorded which).

This clonotype was detected only a few times. This chain connects TRBV24-1 to TRBJ2-1, with 7 bases identical to TRBD2. The CDR3 consists of 18 residues. Germline CDR1 KGHDR, CDR2 SFDVKD. V gave up 1 base and J gave up 0 bases; unmatched junction bases: 8. The CDR3 sequence: CATSDFAGSGASYNEQFF. In DNA form, the CDR3 reads TGTGCCACCAGTGATTTTGCTGGAAGCGGGGCCTCCTACAATGAGCAGTTCTTC.

This clonotype was found a few times. This sequence joins TRBV30 and TRBJ2-3; the match to TRBD2 covers 8 bases. V dropped 2 bases and J dropped 4; count of bases not matched to a gene: 8. The germline V gene encodes CDR1 GTSNPN and CDR2 SVGIG (reference sequence). This CDR3 is 15 amino acids long. CDR3 sequence reads: CAWSLGLAVSDTQYF. CDR3 sequence (DNA): TGTGCCTGGAGTCTCGGACTAGCAGTTTCAGATACGCAGTATTTT.

This clonotype was observed at least ten times. The CDR3 DNA sequence: TGTGCCAGCAGCTTAAACTACAATGAGCAGTTCTTC. This sequence encodes CASSLNYNEQFF. The rearrangement uses TRBV7-2 and TRBJ2-1; the D is unclear. Per germline, CDR1 SGHTA and CDR2 FQGNSA. The V end lost 2 bases, the J end lost 3 bases, and 2 bases lay between the germline ends. The CDR3 contains 12 residues. Combining the CDR3 with reference TRBV7-2 and TRBJ2-1 gives the whole variable domain GAGVSQSPSNKVTEKGKDVELRCDPISGHTALYWYRQSLGQGLEFLIYFQGNSAPDKSGLPSDRFSAERTGGSVSTLTIQRTQQEDSAVYLCASSLNYNEQFFGPGTRLTVL.

This clonotype has more than one count but fewer than ten. The V gene is TRBV20-1, the J gene TRBJ2-5; 10 nucleotides match TRBD1. CDR3 length: 12 residues. Germline V gene data show CDR1 as DFQATT and CDR2 as SNEGSKA (reference sequence). J gave up 6 bases and V 6 bases, and 4 bases lay outside the gene matches. The CDR3 DNA reads as TGCAGTGCACTGACAGGGGGCAAGACCCAGTACTTC. Its translation is CSALTGGKTQYF.

This clonotype was seen ten or more times. The rearrangement links TRBV28 to TRBJ1-1, with a possible D match to TRBD1 (6 bases). This CDR3 is built from 13 residues. The germline V gene has CDR1 MDHEN and CDR2 SYDVKM. The V end was cut by 4 bases, the J end by 10 bases, with 16 bases between. Written as DNA, the CDR3 is TGTGCCAGCAGTTCTTACAGGGAACTGGGAGCTTTCTTT. Protein: CASSSYRELGAFF.

In this sample, this clonotype turned up many times. V usage is TRBV7-2 and J usage is TRBJ2-3, with D possibly being TRBD1 or TRBD2 (5 bases each). This CDR3 has 15 residues. Germline CDR1 and CDR2: SGHTA and FQGNSA. V gave up 5 bases and J gave up 1 base, with 13 bases separating them. The CDR3 bases are TGTGCCAGCAGCCTCTCAGGGAGCCGCACAGATACGCAGTATTTT. This codes for CASSLSGSRTDTQYF.

This chain joins TRBV2 and TRBJ1-2, with TRBD1 identical over 8 bases. Germline V lookup: CDR1 SNHLY, CDR2 FYNNEI. The CDR3 covers 15 residues. Germline trimming cut 4 bases from V and 7 bases from J; bases unmatched to any gene: 11. As DNA, the CDR3 is TGTGCCAGCAGTGCTTACCCAGGGGGCGCCGGTGGCTACACCTTC. Translating it yields CASSAYPGGAGGYTF.

This clonotype was counted only a few times. This chain connects TRBV12-3 or TRBV12-4 to TRBJ1-1; D ambiguous. The ends were cut back, 6 bases at V and 5 bases at J, with 10 bases in the middle. The CDR3 runs 12 residues. The CDR3 loop reads CASSDEETEAFF. The CDR3 DNA reads as TGTGCCAGCAGCGATGAGGAGACTGAAGCTTTCTTT.

This rearrangement joins TRBV28 to TRBJ2-5; D call uncertain. CDR3 length equals 15 residues. The germline gives CDR1 MDHEN, CDR2 SYDVKM. V was pared by 4 bases and J by 4 bases, with 16 bases between. The DNA for the CDR3 is TGTGCCAGCAGTTCATTCCGAAGCGAAAGAGAGACCCAGTACTTC. Translating gives CASSSFRSERETQYF.

The genes are TRBV7-2 and TRBJ2-1, with no clear D. Germline V gives CDR1 SGHTA, CDR2 FQGNSA. The length of the CDR3 is 16 residues. V gave up 6 bases and J gave up 0 bases, with 15 bases separating them. CDR3 amino acids: CASRSNERSSYNEQFF. Here the CDR3 DNA reads TGTGCCAGCAGGTCTAATGAGAGGAGCTCCTACAATGAGCAGTTCTTC. The entire variable domain, with the rest obtained from reference TRBV7-2 and TRBJ2-1, is as follows: GAGVSQSPSNKVTEKGKDVELRCDPISGHTALYWYRQSLGQGLEFLIYFQGNSAPDKSGLPSDRFSAERTGGSVSTLTIQRTQQEDSAVYLCASRSNERSSYNEQFFGPGTRLTVL.

This clonotype has only a few counts. CDR3 DNA: TGCGCCAGCAGCCCGGAGGACAGCGGGGAGACCCAGTACTTC. As protein: CASSPEDSGETQYF. The V and J genes are TRBV5-1 and TRBJ2-5; D possibly uses TRBD1 or TRBD2 (6 bases each). Germline values: CDR1 SGHRS, CDR2 YFSETQ. The CDR3 loop spans 14 amino acids. V lost 4 bases, J lost 5 bases, and 15 bases lay in between.

This clonotype was recorded a few times. The chain combines TRBV6-1 with TRBJ1-4, with D perhaps matching TRBD1 (6 bases). From germline, CDR1 is MNHNS and CDR2 SASEGT. CDR3 length equals 14 residues. V was trimmed by 4 bases and J by 5 bases, leaving 11 bases between them. The CDR3: CASSAQQGNEKLFF. In DNA, the CDR3 is TGTGCCAGCAGTGCCCAGCAGGGGAATGAAAAACTGTTTTTT.

The table lists this clonotype with many counts. The chain combines TRBV2 with TRBJ1-5, with 8 nucleotides matching TRBD1. The germline gives CDR1 SNHLY, CDR2 FYNNEI. Trimming removed 8 bases from V and 0 bases from J; junction bases left unmatched: 15. This CDR3 has 18 residues. The CDR3 loop reads CASGILDRVPNSNQPQHF. CDR3 coding DNA: TGTGCCAGCGGCATCCTGGACAGGGTTCCCAATAGCAATCAGCCCCAGCATTTT.

Only a few counts were recorded for this clonotype. The rearrangement uses TRBV30 and TRBJ2-7; no definite D call. Germline assignment: CDR1 GTSNPN and CDR2 SVGIG (reference sequence). V was cut by 5 bases and J by 9 bases, with 11 bases left in between. The CDR3 consists of 10 residues. The CDR3, as DNA: TGTGCCTGGGGTTCTTTTAGGCAGTACTTC. It translates to CAWGSFRQYF. The variable domain in full, with the rest retrieved from reference TRBV30 and TRBJ2-7, is SQTIHQWPATLVQPVGSPLSLECTVEGTSNPNLYWYRQAAGRGLQLLFYSVGIGQISSEVPQNLSASRPQDRQFILSSKKLLLSDSGFYLCAWGSFRQYFGPGTRLTVT.

This rearrangement joins TRBV5-1 to TRBJ2-5; D is unclear. From germline, CDR1 is SGHRS and CDR2 YFSETQ. Deletions cut 4 bases from V and 2 bases from J, with 9 bases between. The CDR3 totals 13 residues. The DNA of the CDR3 is TGCGCCAGCAGCAGCCGGGTGCAAGAGACCCAGTACTTC. Protein: CASSSRVQETQYF.

This clonotype was observed many times. The genes are TRBV9 and TRBJ2-7, with TRBD1 identical over 9 bases. V was pared by 4 bases and J by 2 bases, with 4 bases of the junction left unmatched. This CDR3 comprises 14 residues. Per the germline V gene, CDR1 is SGDLS and CDR2 is YYNGEE. CDR3 sequence (DNA): TGTGCCAGCAGCACGGGACAGGGAGCCTACGAGCAGTACTTC. Protein: CASSTGQGAYEQYF.

This chain connects TRBV28 to TRBJ1-2; no definite D call. V lost 4 bases and J lost 7, with 7 bases in between. This CDR3 is 11 amino acids long. Per the germline V gene, CDR1 is MDHEN and CDR2 is SYDVKM. The CDR3 sequence: CASSSTRGYTF. The CDR3 DNA reads as TGTGCCAGCAGTTCCACACGTGGCTACACCTTC.

This clonotype was detected only a few times. The chain carries TRBV2 and TRBJ1-1, with D hard to call. Germline V gene data show CDR1 as SNHLY and CDR2 as FYNNEI. CDR3 size: 13 residues. V was clipped by 6 bases and J by 4 bases, with 12 bases between them. CDR3 DNA sequence: TGTGCCAGCAGCGCCGAGGTGGGCACTGAAGCTTTCTTT. Translated, it gives CASSAEVGTEAFF. The full variable domain, rest sourced from reference TRBV2 and TRBJ1-1, is EPEVTQTPSHQVTQMGQEVILRCVPISNHLYFYWYRQILGQKVEFLVSFYNNEISEKSEIFDDQFSVERPDGSNFTLKIRSTKLEDSAMYFCASSAEVGTEAFFGQGTRLTVV.

This clonotype came up many times. One end of the junction varies from germline; a read error may be responsible. J is TRBJ1-1 and V is TRBV5-1, with D unclear. The CDR3 consists of 15 residues. In germline, CDR1 is SGHRS, CDR2 YFSETQ. The CDR3 region has the DNA TGCGCCAGCAGCTTGGTTCCGGGCAGGAACACTGAAGCTTTTTTT. Its protein is CASSLVPGRNTEAFF.

There are a few counts of this clonotype. V gene TRBV7-3 combines with J gene TRBJ2-1; D not certain. Germline CDR1 SGHTA, CDR2 FQGTGA. The V end lost 4 bases, the J end lost 3 bases, and 13 bases lay between the germline ends. The CDR3 has 15 residues. The CDR3 coding sequence is TGTGCCAGCAGCTCGGGCCCTGGGATCTACAATGAGCAGTTCTTC. It encodes CASSSGPGIYNEQFF.

This chain links TRBV13 with TRBJ2-5; D call uncertain. This CDR3 is 14 amino acids long. Germline loops: CDR1 PRHDT, CDR2 FYEKMQ (reference sequence). The V end was cut by 2 bases, the J end by 4 bases, with 11 bases between. The CDR3 DNA is TGTGCCAGCAGCTTAAGAGGAGTACGAGAGACCCAGTACTTC. Protein: CASSLRGVRETQYF.